Listed below are T cell receptor beta chains from one sample, sequenced in a study of T cell responses to AZD1222 COVID-19 vaccine. Assay: immunoSEQ multiplex PCR; the TCRdb copy retains only in-frame clones and omits some. The data hold about 150,000 clones, with approximately 88% observed a single time. The source material was peripheral blood, sampled on day 0 of AZD1222 vaccination. The receptors here all came from an adult in good health. Both conserved end residues are part of each CDR3. D genes are given only for firm matches. Expanded clones are given a class, and other clones once, few, many or no size at all.

>TRBV7-9|NA|TRBJ1-5|NA
CASSFSGNQPQHF
TGTGCCAGCAGCTTCAGTGGCAATCAGCCCCAGCATTTT
>TRBV14|NA|TRBJ2-3|NA
CASSQSRDTQYF
TGTGCCAGCAGCCAATCAAGAGATACGCAGTATTTT
>TRBV10-3|NA|TRBJ2-2|NA
CAISEGGTYTGELFF
TGTGCCATCAGTGAGGGCGGGACTTACACCGGGGAGCTGTTTTTT
>TRBV15|TRBD2|TRBJ2-3|NA
CATSRGLAGVGTQYF
TGTGCCACCAGCAGAGGACTAGCGGGAGTAGGGACGCAGTATTTT
>TRBV19|NA|TRBJ1-1|NA
CASSTIGPFGENTEAFF
TGTGCCAGTAGTACCATAGGCCCTTTTGGAGAGAACACTGAAGCTTTCTTT
>TRBV6-5|NA|TRBJ1-4|NA
CASSTGFPTNEKLFF
TGTGCCAGCAGTACAGGGTTTCCAACTAATGAAAAACTGTTTTTT
>TRBV28|TRBD1|TRBJ1-2|NA
CASGQGLGGYTF
TGTGCCAGCGGACAGGGGTTGGGTGGCTACACCTTC
>TRBV7-9|NA|TRBJ1-4|NA
CASSRAGNGNEKLFF
TGTGCCAGCAGCCGCGCAGGGAATGGGAATGAAAAACTGTTTTTT
>TRBV7-9|NA|TRBJ2-7|NA
CASSSSITPTYEQYF
TGTGCCAGCAGCTCCAGCATTACCCCTACCTACGAGCAGTACTTC
>TRBV28|TRBD2|TRBJ2-3|NA
CASTQSWSGREADTQYF
TGTGCCAGCACCCAGTCATGGAGCGGGAGGGAGGCAGATACGCAGTATTTT
>TRBV6-1|TRBD1|TRBJ2-4|NA
CASSSEGQGKNIQYF
TGTGCCAGCAGTTCAGAGGGACAGGGCAAAAACATTCAGTACTTC
>TRBV6-6|NA|TRBJ2-2|NA
CASSYPTGELFF
TGTGCCAGCAGTTACCCTACCGGGGAGCTGTTTTTT
>TRBV6-4|NA|TRBJ1-2|NA
CASSGTAAKDGYTF
TGTGCCAGCAGTGGAACGGCAGCCAAGGATGGCTACACCTTC
>TRBV29-1|NA|TRBJ1-4|NA
CSGGQVNEKLFF
TGCAGCGGGGGCCAGGTTAATGAAAAACTGTTTTTT
>TRBV28|TRBD1|TRBJ1-2|NA
CAGGTGGLSNYGYTF
TGTGCCGGAGGGACAGGGGGTCTTTCTAACTATGGCTACACCTTC
>TRBV11-1|TRBD1|TRBJ2-7|NA
CASSPRDSVEQYF
TGTGCCAGCAGCCCACGGGACAGTGTGGAGCAGTACTTC
>TRBV7-2|TRBD1|TRBJ2-7|NA
CASSTDRDREQYF
TGTGCCAGCAGCACAGACCGGGACAGAGAGCAGTACTTC
>TRBV30|TRBD2|TRBJ2-2|NA
CAWSLFGTRKTGELFF
TGTGCCTGGAGTCTCTTCGGGACTAGGAAGACCGGGGAGCTGTTTTTT
>TRBV15|NA|TRBJ1-2|NA
CATSRAGLRSGNGYTF
TGTGCCACCAGCAGGGCGGGCCTCCGAAGCGGCAATGGCTACACCTTC
>TRBV24-1|TRBD1|TRBJ2-7|NA
CANKEDRGSYEQYF
TGTGCCAACAAGGAAGACAGGGGCTCCTACGAGCAGTACTTC
>TRBV6-5|NA|TRBJ1-3|NA
CASSPGQGNTIYF
TGTGCCAGCAGTCCCGGACAGGGAAACACCATATATTTT
>TRBV28|NA|TRBJ2-7|once
CASSLRGLWEQYF
TGTGCCAGCAGTTTACGCGGGCTCTGGGAGCAGTACTTC
>TRBV9|TRBD1|TRBJ2-5|NA
CASSVRDREETQYF
TGTGCCAGCAGCGTAAGGGACAGGGAAGAGACCCAGTACTTC
>TRBV12-3/TRBV12-4|NA|TRBJ1-2|NA
CASSGVDGYTF
TGTGCCAGCAGCGGCGTGGACGGCTACACCTTC
>TRBV15|NA|TRBJ1-2|NA
CATSSGGYGYTF
TGTGCCACCAGCAGCGGGGGCTATGGCTACACCTTC